This T cell receptor beta chain came from a study of T cell responses to AZD1222 COVID-19 vaccine. As regards this clone: The antigen remains undetermined.

The germline gives CDR1 SGHTS, CDR2 YDEGEE. This CDR3 region has 12 residues. Trimming removed 1 base at V and 3 bases at J, with 2 bases between. TCRdb's copy holds only in-frame clones and misses some; the assay was immunoSEQ multiplex PCR. The table includes roughly 110,000 clones, around 90% detected once. Study results and caveats: Nearly half of spike-specific TCRs reportedly go after variant regions that carry no mutations. Following two doses of AZD1222, Spike-specific TCR breadth and depth rose.

The chain is built from TRBV5-8 and TRBJ1-5; D unclear. The sample consisted of peripheral blood, taken 28 days after the second AZD1222 dose. This receptor was identified in an adult who received the AZD1222 COVID-19 vaccine. CDR3 residues: CASSLFNQPQHF. The CDR3 DNA follows: TGTGCCAGCAGCTTGTTCAATCAGCCCCAGCATTTT.